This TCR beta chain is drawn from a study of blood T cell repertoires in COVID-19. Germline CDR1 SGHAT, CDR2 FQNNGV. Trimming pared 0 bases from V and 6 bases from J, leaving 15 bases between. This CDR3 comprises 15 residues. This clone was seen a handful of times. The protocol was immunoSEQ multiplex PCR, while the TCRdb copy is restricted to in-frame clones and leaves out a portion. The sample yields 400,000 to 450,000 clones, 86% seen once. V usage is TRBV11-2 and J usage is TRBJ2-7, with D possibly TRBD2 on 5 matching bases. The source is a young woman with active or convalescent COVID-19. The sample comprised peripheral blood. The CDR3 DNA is TGTGCCAGCAGCTTAGATCTAGAGAGGGCCGGCGAGCAGTACTTC. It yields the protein CASSLDLERAGEQYF.